The source of this TCR beta chain is a study of cytomegalovirus exposure and HLA in healthy donors. Points from the study as a whole: For TCR beta chains, V- and J-gene trimming was later linked to a missense DCLRE1C variant. In a later analysis, 15,000 to 20,000 TCR beta sequences were associated with HLA alleles at 0.05 false discovery rate.

Amplification used 60 Vbeta primers and 13 Jbeta primers. Some clones are missing from TCRdb's copy, which holds only in-frame ones; the method was immunoSEQ multiplex PCR. Among under 150,000 clones listed, roughly two thirds were seen once. Worth noting for this clone: Its target is unknown.

The clonotype comes from a man aged 25-45 years in good health and CMV-seropositive. Sequencing was performed on PBMCs.

In DNA form, the CDR3 reads TGTGCCAGCAGCGTGGCCGGGACTAGAAGCACAGATACGCAGTATTTT. Translation: CASSVAGTRSTDTQYF. This chain joins TRBV9 and TRBJ2-3, with TRBD2 matching 8 bases. Germline values: CDR1 SGDLS, CDR2 YYNGEE. The CDR3 length is 16 residues. The V gene end was trimmed by 2 bases and the J gene end by 0 bases; junction bases not matched to a gene: 5.